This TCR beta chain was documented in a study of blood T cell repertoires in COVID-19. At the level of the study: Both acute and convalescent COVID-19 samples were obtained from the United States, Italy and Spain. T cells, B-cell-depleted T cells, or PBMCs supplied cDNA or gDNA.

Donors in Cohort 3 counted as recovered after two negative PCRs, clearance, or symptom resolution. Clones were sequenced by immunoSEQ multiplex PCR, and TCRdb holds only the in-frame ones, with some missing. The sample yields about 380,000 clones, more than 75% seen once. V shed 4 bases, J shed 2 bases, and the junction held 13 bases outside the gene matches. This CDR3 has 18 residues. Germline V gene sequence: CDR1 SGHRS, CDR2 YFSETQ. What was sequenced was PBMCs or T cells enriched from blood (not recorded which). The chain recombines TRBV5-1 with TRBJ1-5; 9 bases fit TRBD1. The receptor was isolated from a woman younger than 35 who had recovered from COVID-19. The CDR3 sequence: CASSSQQGAQFGNQPQHF. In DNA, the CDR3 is TGCGCCAGCAGCAGCCAACAGGGGGCGCAGTTTGGCAATCAGCCCCAGCATTTT. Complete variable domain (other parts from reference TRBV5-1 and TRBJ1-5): KAGVTQTPRYLIKTRGQQVTLSCSPISGHRSVSWYQQTPGQGLQFLFEYFSETQRNKGNFPGRFSGRQFSNSRSEMNVSTLELGDSALYLCASSSQQGAQFGNQPQHFGDGTRLSIL.